Presented here are 27 T cell receptor beta chains from one specimen sequenced in a study of vaccination effects on CD4 cells after COVID-19. Antigen-specific CD4+ T cells were expanded with viral peptide pools in the ViraFEST assay before sequencing. Subsequent to roughly 9 days of culture, CD4+ T cells were isolated. All vaccine recipients tested negative for nucleocapsid antibodies and had never contracted SARS-CoV-2 infection. Their antigens are not known. Method: immunoSEQ multiplex PCR; TCRdb's copy keeps in-frame clones and lacks some. The table has 30,000 to 45,000 clones, 70% seen once. The sequencing used CD4+ T cells from PBMCs cultured with SARS-CoV-2 spike peptides, collected before COVID-19 vaccination. The receptor set was obtained from a human donor who received a COVID-19 vaccine.

The CDR3 nucleotides read TGTGCCACCAGCAGAGCCTTTAAAGATCCCCCCAATGAGCAGTTCTTC. As protein: CATSRAFKDPPNEQFF. V and J are TRBV15 and TRBJ2-1; D not resolved. The CDR3 has 16 amino acids. The V end lost 1 base, the J end lost 6 bases, and 16 bases lay between the germline ends. Germline CDR1 is LNHNV and CDR2 is YYDKDF (reference sequence).

This chain connects TRBV5-1 to TRBJ1-5; the D is unclear. The CDR3 runs 14 residues. CDR1 and CDR2 (germline): SGHRS, YFSETQ. The V and J ends lost 0 bases and 3 bases respectively, with 7 bases between them. CDR3 nucleotides: TGCGCCAGCAGCTTGGGGGAAGCCAATCAGCCCCAGCATTTT. It is translated as CASSLGEANQPQHF.

The V call is TRBV19, the J call TRBJ1-4; D may be TRBD1 (5 bases). Germline V lookup: CDR1 LNHDA, CDR2 SQIVND (reference sequence). The CDR3 runs 16 residues. With 7 bases removed from V and 0 bases from J, the gap between germline ends came to 15 bases. The chain's CDR3 is CASNRRGYATNEKLFF. For the CDR3, the DNA is TGTGCCAGTAATCGAAGGGGTTATGCAACTAATGAAAAACTGTTTTTT.

This rearrangement joins TRBV19 to TRBJ1-1; D is unresolved. This CDR3 comprises 14 residues. Germline V gene data show CDR1 as LNHDA and CDR2 as SQIVND (reference sequence). Trimming shortened V by 0 bases and J by 4 bases, and 9 bases separated the two germline ends. CDR3 in amino acids: CASSIDRWGTEAFF. CDR3 coding DNA: TGTGCCAGTAGTATAGATCGGTGGGGCACTGAAGCTTTCTTT.

This sequence joins TRBV27 and TRBJ2-1; 14 nucleotides align to TRBD2. The V gene's germline CDR1 is MNHEY and CDR2 SMNVEV (reference sequence). This CDR3 comprises 18 residues. J gave up 7 bases and V 8 bases, and 16 bases lay outside the gene matches. As DNA, the CDR3 is TGTGCCAGCGGAAACCGACCCGGGACTAGCGGGAGAGTTAATGAGCAGTTCTTC. This encodes CASGNRPGTSGRVNEQFF.

This chain uses TRBV19 with TRBJ1-5; the D gene is possibly TRBD1 (6 bases). Germline loops: CDR1 LNHDA, CDR2 SQIVND (reference sequence). This CDR3 spans 13 amino acids. V was cut by 6 bases and J by 5 bases, with 11 bases left in between. The CDR3 DNA follows: TGTGCCAGTAGCACCAAGGGGGATCAGCCCCAGCATTTT. It translates to CASSTKGDQPQHF.

CDR3 coding DNA: TGTGCCAGCAGGGCCCTGGGGGCCAGCACAGATACGCAGTATTTT. It encodes CASRALGASTDTQYF. This chain joins TRBV6-4 and TRBJ2-3, with TRBD1 as a possible D gene (6 bases). CDR1 and CDR2 (germline): MRHNA, SNTAGT. The CDR3 is 15 residues long. The germline V and J ends were trimmed by 6 bases and 0 bases, with 13 bases remaining between them.

The gene calls are TRBV4-3 and TRBJ1-2; possibly TRBD1 for D (6 bases). CDR3 length equals 15 residues. Germline loops: CDR1 LGHNA, CDR2 YSLEER. Trimming left V 0 bases short and J 3 bases short, with 11 bases between. The DNA of the CDR3 is TGCGCCAGCAGCCAAGATTCGGCAGGGGACTATGGCTACACCTTC. The encoded protein is CASSQDSAGDYGYTF.

This clone was recorded only once. The chain recombines TRBV29-1 with TRBJ2-1; perhaps TRBD2 as D (5 bases). The V end lost 7 bases, the J end lost 1 base, and 17 bases lay between the germline ends. This CDR3 region has 15 residues. CDR1 is SQVTM and CDR2 is ANQGSEA in the germline V gene. Here the CDR3 DNA reads TGCAGCGCGGGCCTGGGTGGGAGTTCCTACAATGAGCAGTTCTTC. Translation gives CSAGLGGSSYNEQFF.

The chain carries TRBV5-3 and TRBJ1-5; D perhaps matches TRBD1 (6 bases). TRBV5-3 is an ORF; its function is uncertain. The V gene lost 3 bases and the J gene lost 9 bases, with 16 bases spanning the gap. This CDR3 has 14 residues. The CDR3, as DNA: TGTGCCAGAAGCTCTCGGACAGTCCCCTGGCCCCAGCATTTT. Translated, it gives CARSSRTVPWPQHF.

This chain joins TRBV6-5 and TRBJ2-2, with D possibly matching TRBD1 (6 bases). The V end was cut by 8 bases, the J end by 0 bases, with 13 bases between. Germline CDR1 MNHEY, CDR2 SVGAGI. The CDR3 has 15 amino acids. This CDR3 reads CASGRGPTNTGELFF. Written as DNA, the CDR3 is TGTGCCAGCGGCAGGGGACCCACGAACACCGGGGAGCTGTTTTTT.

This sequence joins TRBV3-1 (or the pseudogene TRBV3-2) and TRBJ2-3; possible D gene TRBD2, 6 bases. The CDR3 has 15 amino acids. CDR1 is LGHDT and CDR2 is YNNKEL in the germline V gene (reference sequence). V was shortened by 0 bases and J by 2 bases, with 9 bases between the two germline ends. The CDR3: CASSQDPSATDTQYF. CDR3 sequence (DNA): TGTGCCAGCAGCCAAGATCCTAGCGCCACAGATACGCAGTATTTT.

The chain employs TRBV5-1 and TRBJ2-4, with 7 bases that match TRBD2. Germline CDR1 and CDR2: SGHRS and YFSETQ. The junction had 1 base not matched to a gene; V was cut back by 4 bases and J by 6 bases. CDR3 size: 12 residues. The CDR3 sequence is CASSPGGNIQYF. DNA for the CDR3: TGCGCCAGCAGCCCGGGGGGAAACATTCAGTACTTC.

V gene TRBV9 combines with J gene TRBJ1-5; no clear D gene. CDR3 length: 11 residues. Germline loops: CDR1 SGDLS, CDR2 YYNGEE. V lost 7 bases and J lost 5, with 7 bases in between. For the CDR3, the DNA is TGTGCCAGCGGTCGGGATCAGCCCCAGCATTTT. This translates into CASGRDQPQHF.

This clone was seen a few times. The chain joins TRBV28 to TRBJ1-1; tentatively, D is TRBD1 (5 bases). The V end was cut by 3 bases, the J end by 8 bases, with 10 bases between. The CDR3 has 12 residues. The germline gives CDR1 MDHEN, CDR2 SYDVKM. CDR3 sequence reads: CASSFNPGEAFF. The DNA of the CDR3 is TGTGCCAGCAGTTTCAATCCAGGGGAAGCTTTCTTT.

This clone was seen only a few times. The J gene is TRBJ1-6, the V gene TRBV5-1, with TRBD1 matching 7 bases. CDR1 and CDR2 from the germline V gene are SGHRS and YFSETQ. V lost 3 bases and J lost 6; bases outside the gene matches: 9. This CDR3 has 16 amino acids. The CDR3 DNA reads TGCGCCAGCAGCTCTGGACAGGACCCCTTTAATTCACCCCTCCACTTT. Translation gives CASSSGQDPFNSPLHF. Supplemented by reference TRBV5-1 and TRBJ1-6, the full variable domain reads KAGVTQTPRYLIKTRGQQVTLSCSPISGHRSVSWYQQTPGQGLQFLFEYFSETQRNKGNFPGRFSGRQFSNSRSEMNVSTLELGDSALYLCASSSGQDPFNSPLHFGNGTRLTVT.

The chain has TRBV30 and TRBJ2-6, with D unresolved. Deletions cut 1 base from V and 3 bases from J, with 10 bases between. Germline V lookup: CDR1 GTSNPN, CDR2 SVGIG (reference sequence). The CDR3 has 15 residues. CDR3 in amino acids: CAWSEWAVGANVLTF. The CDR3 DNA reads as TGTGCCTGGAGTGAGTGGGCGGTTGGGGCCAACGTCCTGACTTTC.

This clone was seen a few times. This chain links TRBV19 with TRBJ1-2; TRBD1 matches at 9 bases. V was pared by 3 bases and J by 4 bases, with 6 bases of the junction left unmatched. This CDR3 spans 15 amino acids. Germline loops: CDR1 LNHDA, CDR2 SQIVND (reference sequence). The DNA of the CDR3 is TGTGCCAGTAGTATCGGGACAGGGTATAGCTATGGCTACACCTTC. As protein: CASSIGTGYSYGYTF.

The chain joins TRBV12-5 to TRBJ1-6; D is unclear. Germline CDR1 reads LGHNT; CDR2 reads FRNRAP. Trimming pared 1 base from V and 2 bases from J, leaving 15 bases between. CDR3 size: 18 residues. CDR3 in amino acids: CASGLDWTTAAYNSPLHF. For the CDR3, the DNA is TGTGCTAGTGGTTTGGACTGGACCACCGCCGCCTATAATTCACCCCTCCACTTT.

V usage is TRBV28 and J usage is TRBJ2-4; TRBD1 aligns across 8 bases. Germline trimming cut 7 bases from V and 6 bases from J; bases unmatched to any gene: 8. This CDR3 is built from 14 residues. Germline V CDR1 and CDR2: MDHEN, SYDVKM. The CDR3 region has the DNA TGTGCCAGCACATGGGCAGGGGGCACAAACATTCAGTACTTC. The encoded protein is CASTWAGGTNIQYF.

The chain employs TRBV4-2 and TRBJ2-5, with D unresolved. The germline V and J ends were trimmed by 4 bases and 5 bases, with 11 bases remaining between them. The germline CDR1 and CDR2 sequences are LGHNA and YNFKEQ. This CDR3 has 13 amino acids. In nucleotides, the CDR3 is TGTGCCAGCAGCCCTCAATCTGGGGAGACCCAGTACTTC. Translating gives CASSPQSGETQYF.

This clone was seen just once. The V call is TRBV3-1 (or the pseudogene TRBV3-2), the J call TRBJ1-2; 11 bases are a match to TRBD1. From germline, CDR1 is LGHDT and CDR2 YNNKEL (reference sequence). V lost 4 bases to trimming and J lost 6 bases; unmatched junction nucleotides: 1. The CDR3 runs to 13 residues. DNA for the CDR3: TGTGCCAGCAGCCCGGGACAGGGGGATGGCTACACCTTC. Protein: CASSPGQGDGYTF.

This chain joins TRBV2 and TRBJ2-3; no firm D call. Looked up from germline, CDR1 is SNHLY and CDR2 is FYNNEI. This CDR3 has 14 residues. V was trimmed by 4 bases and J by 0 bases, leaving 8 bases between them. Written as DNA, the CDR3 is TGTGCCAGCAGTGCCCAAGTGAGCACAGATACGCAGTATTTT. Its translation is CASSAQVSTDTQYF.

J is TRBJ2-3 and V is TRBV5-4; D gene uncertain. Germline V gene lookup returns CDR1 SGHNT and CDR2 YYREEE (reference sequence). V shed 0 bases and J shed 3 bases, with 11 bases lying between them. This CDR3 has 15 residues. This CDR3 reads CASSLDSGRTDTQYF. In DNA form, the CDR3 reads TGTGCCAGCAGCTTGGATTCGGGTAGAACAGATACGCAGTATTTT.

This chain joins TRBV25-1 and TRBJ2-2; 11 nucleotides align to TRBD1. V dropped 5 bases and J dropped 4; count of bases not matched to a gene: 9. The CDR3 extends over 17 amino acids. Germline V gene sequence: CDR1 MGHDK, CDR2 SYGVNS. CDR3 residues: CASSKGTGQGVTGELFF. DNA of the CDR3: TGTGCCAGCAGTAAAGGGACGGGACAGGGGGTCACCGGGGAGCTGTTTTTT.

This chain uses TRBV5-1 with TRBJ1-1; D is perhaps TRBD1 (5 bases). Germline assignment: CDR1 SGHRS and CDR2 YFSETQ. This CDR3 has 18 residues. The V and J ends lost 6 bases and 0 bases respectively, with 24 bases between them. The DNA of the CDR3 is TGCGCCAGCAACCCCCAGGCAGGGCGACGGAACATGAACACTGAAGCTTTCTTT. This encodes CASNPQAGRRNMNTEAFF.

This chain connects TRBV3-1 (or the pseudogene TRBV3-2) to TRBJ1-1; no reliable D call. Deletions cut 1 base from V and 1 base from J, with 13 bases between. The CDR3 is 16 amino acids. Germline V gene sequence: CDR1 LGHDT, CDR2 YNNKEL (reference sequence). CDR3 coding DNA: TGTGCCAGCAGCCAAGTAGAGAGTGCCAGGAACACTGAAGCTTTCTTT. Protein sequence: CASSQVESARNTEAFF.